This TCR beta chain was captured by sequencing in a study of cytomegalovirus exposure and HLA in healthy donors. Study-wide results and caveats: First-cohort TCR clusters tended to co-occur in the roughly 130 validation repertoires, a later analysis found. The authors confirmed in vitro that a few CMV-associated chains were specific for CMV antigens.

As to this clone: The antigen remains undetermined.

The CDR3 runs to 16 residues. The junction had 15 bases not matched to a gene; V was cut back by 11 bases and J by 3 bases. Germline V gene lookup returns CDR1 SEHNR and CDR2 FQNEAQ (reference sequence). Libraries were prepared by immunoSEQ multiplex PCR; TCRdb keeps only in-frame clonotypes and omits some of them. The sample lists 230,000 or so clones; roughly 88% were seen once. What was sequenced was PBMCs. The sequence was collected from a woman aged 18-29 years in good health and CMV-seronegative. The chain carries TRBV7-9 and TRBJ2-7, with 11 bases matching TRBD2. CDR3 region: CAFGTGRLAGNYEQYF. Written as DNA, the CDR3 is TGTGCCTTTGGGACAGGGCGACTAGCGGGGAACTACGAGCAGTACTTC.